These T cell receptor beta chains were read from a single sample in a study of OX40 agonist ivuxolimab in advanced cancers. Only in-frame clones appear in the TCRdb table, and some are missing; sequencing was by immunoSEQ multiplex PCR. The sample lists roughly 90,000 clones, about 83% occurring once. The sequenced sample was CD4+ or CD8+ T cells sorted from blood, obtained in a trial of the OX40 agonist ivuxolimab. These receptors all stem from an adult with an advanced solid tumor such as melanoma, head and neck, liver or kidney cancer. CDR3s include the opening cysteine and the closing phenylalanine or tryptophan. A D gene is named only where the DNA matches it firmly. Not every row has a clone size; where given, it reads once, few, many or a size class.

TRBJ1-1 - - TRBV10-3 TGTGCCATCAGTGGACGAACAGGGTTAGTGAACACTGAAGCTTTCTTT CAISGRTGLVNTEAFF
TRBJ1-1 - TRBD1 TRBV18 TGTGCCAGCTCAACGGGACAGGAAGGCACTGAAGCTTTCTTT CASSTGQEGTEAFF
TRBJ1-2 - - TRBV7-9 TGTGCCAGCAGCTTCCAAGACTATGGCTACACCTTC CASSFQDYGYTF
TRBJ2-1 - - TRBV27 TGTGCCAGCAGTTTAGAGAGGCTCCATGGACCCGTCAATGAGCAGTTCTTC CASSLERLHGPVNEQFF
TRBJ1-4 few - TRBV11-2 TGTGCCAGCAGCTTGATTGGACCCTATGAAAAACTGTTTTTT CASSLIGPYEKLFF
TRBJ1-6 - TRBD1 TRBV9 TGTGCCAGCAGCGTAGGAGACAGGGGTTATAATTCACCCCTCCACTTT CASSVGDRGYNSPLHF
TRBJ1-3 - - TRBV5-4 TGTGCCAGCAGCTTGGGAGCAGGGGCCAGGGGAAACACCATATATTTT CASSLGAGARGNTIYF
TRBJ1-6 once - TRBV27 TGTGCCAGCAGTTTATCTCGCAGGTTGGATAATTCACCCCTCCACTTT CASSLSRRLDNSPLHF
TRBJ2-3 once TRBD1 TRBV28 TGTGCCAGCGGTGGACAGGGGGGGACAGATACGCAGTATTTT CASGGQGGTDTQYF
TRBJ2-2 - - TRBV28 TGTGCCACCCGAGCTCCCCGGGCCGTCGGGGAGCTGTTTTTT CATRAPRAVGELFF
TRBJ1-5 - - TRBV28 TGTGCCAGCAGTTTATTGGGGGGGGGCCGAAATCAGCCCCAGCATTTT CASSLLGGGRNQPQHF
TRBJ2-5 - - TRBV4-3 TGCGCCAGCAGCCAAGGGACTATCCAAGAGACCCAGTACTTC CASSQGTIQETQYF
TRBJ1-2 few TRBD1 TRBV4-3 TGCGCCAGCAGCCAAGATCGACAGGGATCTTATGGCTACACCTTC CASSQDRQGSYGYTF
TRBJ1-3 - TRBD1 TRBV28 TGTGCCAGCAGTCCGCATGGGACAGGGTCTGGAAACACCATATATTTT CASSPHGTGSGNTIYF
TRBJ1-2 - - TRBV28 TGTGCCAGCAGTTTAGCAGGAGAGGGCTATGGCTACACCTTC CASSLAGEGYGYTF
TRBJ1-1 - - TRBV15 TGTGCCACCAGCAGAGAGTGGACAATTGAAGCTTTCTTT CATSREWTIEAFF
TRBJ1-6 - - TRBV30 TGTGCCTGCGATCTAAGGGGAGGGGATTCACCCCTCCACTTT CACDLRGGDSPLHF
TRBJ1-5 - - TRBV28 TGTGCCAGCAGGGGCACGTGGACAGCTCTTAATCAGCCCCAGCATTTT CASRGTWTALNQPQHF
TRBJ2-2 - TRBD1 TRBV7-3 TGTGCCAGCAGCCTACGAGGGGGCTGGACCGGGGAGCTGTTTTTT CASSLRGGWTGELFF
TRBJ1-2 - TRBD1 TRBV18 TGTGCCAGCTCACTTGGACAGGGGGTCACCTATGGCTACACCTTC CASSLGQGVTYGYTF
TRBJ2-1 - - TRBV29-1 TGCAGCGTTGGGTTACTTGCTAACAATGAGCAGTTCTTC CSVGLLANNEQFF
TRBJ1-2 - - TRBV14 TGTGCCAGCAGCCAAGTCCGGCTTTATGGCTACACCTTC CASSQVRLYGYTF
TRBJ2-3 - - TRBV7-9 TGTGCCAGCAGCTTACTGGCAGGGACAAGTGCAGATACGCAGTATTTT CASSLLAGTSADTQYF
TRBJ2-1 - - TRBV7-3 TGTGCCAGCAGCTTATCCGGGACAAACAATGAGCAGTTCTTC CASSLSGTNNEQFF
TRBJ2-1 - - TRBV28 TGTGCCAGCAGCCAATCCCGGGGGGCGTCCTACAATGAGCAGTTCTTC CASSQSRGASYNEQFF
TRBJ2-1 - TRBD2 TRBV11-3 TGTGCCAGCAGCCTCTTCGCGGGAGGCGATGAGCAGTTCTTC CASSLFAGGDEQFF
TRBJ2-2 - TRBD2 TRBV7-8 TGTGCCAGCAGCTTAGGGCTAGCGGGAGGGCGTAGGGACACCGGGGAGCTGTTTTTT CASSLGLAGGRRDTGELFF
TRBJ2-6 - - TRBV5-1 TGCGCCAGCAGCTTGCGAGGGGGGGCTGGGGCCAACGTCCTGACTTTC CASSLRGGAGANVLTF
TRBJ1-1 - TRBD1 TRBV10-1 TGCGCCAGCAGTGTAGGGGACAGAAGCGCTGAAGCTTTCTTT CASSVGDRSAEAFF
TRBJ1-1 - - TRBV14 TGTGCCAGCAGCCCCAGTCAATTCCCGGGAGCTTTCTTT CASSPSQFPGAFF
TRBJ2-1 - - TRBV11-2 TGTGCCAGCAGCTCCCAGACACCTTCTCCACCCAATGAGCAGTTCTTC CASSSQTPSPPNEQFF
TRBJ2-3 few - TRBV4-1 TGCGCCAGCAGCTCCCGCCAGTTAAGAAGTGATATGTACCGCACAGATACGCAGTATTTT CASSSRQLRSDMYRTDTQYF
TRBJ1-6 - - TRBV5-1 TGCGCCAGCAGCTTCGCAGGGGACACCTATAATTCACCCCTCCACTTT CASSFAGDTYNSPLHF
TRBJ2-2 - - TRBV4-1 TGCGCCAGCAACCGGAGGGGAGTTGGGACCGGGGAGCTGTTTTTT CASNRRGVGTGELFF
TRBJ2-1 - - TRBV19 TGTGCCAGTAGTATCGGGGATGGCAAGAATGAGCAGTTCTTC CASSIGDGKNEQFF
TRBJ2-3 - - TRBV25-1 TGTGCCAGCAGCAGCACAGATACGCAGTATTTT CASSSTDTQYF